The 18 T cell receptor beta chains below were found in one sample sequenced in a study of blood T cell repertoires in COVID-19. Libraries were prepared by immunoSEQ multiplex PCR; TCRdb keeps only in-frame clonotypes and omits some of them. This sample has about 360,000 clones, with around 87% found just once. The sample taken for sequencing was peripheral blood. Receptors originate from a human donor in a cohort sampled during active COVID-19.

The V and J genes are TRBV29-1 and TRBJ2-2, with 10 bases aligning to TRBD1. The CDR3 spans 19 residues. After removal of 1 base from V and 4 bases from J, the junction contained 15 bases not matched to a gene. Germline assignment: CDR1 SQVTM and CDR2 ANQGSEA. As DNA, the CDR3 is TGCAGCGTTGAAGGGAGCCCGGGACAGGGGATTACCGGCACCGGGGAGCTGTTTTTT. It translates to CSVEGSPGQGITGTGELFF.

The V gene is TRBV27, the J gene TRBJ2-1; possible D gene TRBD1, 5 bases. The CDR3 is 15 residues long. The germline V gene has CDR1 MNHEY and CDR2 SMNVEV (reference sequence). V lost 2 bases to trimming and J lost 3 bases, with 11 bases between them. The DNA of the CDR3 is TGTGCCAGCAGTTTACAGGGAAAGCGCTACAATGAGCAGTTCTTC. Protein product: CASSLQGKRYNEQFF.

Comment on this clone: At the DNA level, this CDR3 is encoded by other sequences in the same sample as well. The chain recombines TRBV3-1 (or the pseudogene TRBV3-2) with TRBJ1-2, with TRBD1 identical over 8 bases. Per the germline V gene, CDR1 is LGHDT and CDR2 is YNNKEL (reference sequence). V gave up 4 bases and J gave up 7 bases; unmatched junction bases: 5. There are 13 residues in the CDR3. The CDR3 here is CASSLQGASGYTF. CDR3 DNA: TGTGCCAGCAGCCTGCAGGGGGCGAGTGGCTACACCTTC.

CDR3 protein: CASSRHARQVYNSPLHF. In DNA, the CDR3 is TGTGCCAGCAGCAGACATGCTCGACAGGTCTATAATTCACCCCTCCACTTT. The chain carries TRBV9 and TRBJ1-6, with D possibly TRBD1 on 6 matching bases. V was shortened by 4 bases and J by 3 bases, with 17 bases between the two germline ends. This CDR3 region has 17 residues. The V gene's germline CDR1 is SGDLS and CDR2 YYNGEE.

The CDR3 loop is CSVPLPGLADFPRYEQYF. In nucleotides, the CDR3 is TGCAGCGTCCCCCTGCCGGGACTAGCGGATTTCCCCCGGTACGAGCAGTACTTC. This chain connects TRBV29-1 to TRBJ2-7; 11 nucleotides align to TRBD2. The CDR3 has 18 residues. The J segment lost 4 bases and the V segment lost 6 bases, leaving 20 bases of the junction unmatched. In germline, CDR1 is SQVTM, CDR2 ANQGSEA.

This rearrangement joins TRBV2 to TRBJ1-2, with 7 bases lining up with TRBD1. Looked up from germline, CDR1 is SNHLY and CDR2 is FYNNEI. The J segment lost 4 bases and the V segment lost 1 base, leaving 18 bases of the junction unmatched. CDR3 length: 19 amino acids. CDR3: CASSEEEKGLEGTVYGYTF. The CDR3 DNA follows: TGTGCCAGCAGTGAAGAAGAAAAGGGATTAGAAGGGACAGTCTATGGCTACACCTTC.

The chain joins TRBV18 to TRBJ1-3; TRBD1 might be the D (6 bases). The V end lost 6 bases, the J end lost 0 bases, and 15 bases lay between the germline ends. The CDR3 sequence is 16 residues long. Per germline, CDR1 KGHSH and CDR2 LQKENI. The CDR3 DNA is TGTGCCAGCTCGCCTGATCAGGGGACCTCTGGAAACACCATATATTTT. The encoded protein is CASSPDQGTSGNTIYF.

This clone showed up just once. This chain uses TRBV6-4 with TRBJ1-1, with no clear D. The germline V gene encodes CDR1 MRHNA and CDR2 SNTAGT. CDR3 size: 17 residues. Trimming took off 2 bases at V and 2 bases at J, with 18 bases between the two ends. The CDR3 region has the DNA TGTGCCAGCAGTGACAGCCTACGGGATGTTGCCAACACTGAAGCTTTCTTT. This codes for CASSDSLRDVANTEAFF.

The chain is built from TRBV9 and TRBJ2-4; TRBD2 matches at 9 bases. Germline CDR1 SGDLS, CDR2 YYNGEE. V was clipped by 4 bases and J by 5 bases; unmatched bases: 10. This CDR3 is 16 amino acids long. The CDR3 loop reads CASSPDGAGGQNIQYF. For the CDR3, the DNA is TGTGCCAGCAGCCCCGATGGGGCGGGAGGGCAAAACATTCAGTACTTC. Full variable domain (missing parts from reference TRBV9 and TRBJ2-4): DSGVTQTPKHLITATGQRVTLRCSPRSGDLSVYWYQQSLDQGLQFLIQYYNGEERAKGNILERFSAQQFPDLHSELNLSSLELGDSALYFCASSPDGAGGQNIQYFGAGTRLSVL.

This clone was recorded a few times. The chain combines TRBV19 with TRBJ1-1; D remains unclear. The germline gives CDR1 LNHDA, CDR2 SQIVND (reference sequence). There are 13 residues in the CDR3. V lost 1 base to trimming and J lost 7 bases, with 10 bases between them. CDR3 in amino acids: CASSIAFTSEAFF. The CDR3 DNA is TGTGCCAGTAGTATAGCGTTTACGAGTGAAGCTTTCTTT.

This chain uses TRBV9 with TRBJ1-1, with a weak D call TRBD1 (6 bases). This CDR3 contains 14 residues. V dropped 3 bases and J dropped 1 base, with 10 bases sitting between them. CDR1 is SGDLS, CDR2 YYNGEE, per germline. The CDR3 nucleotides read TGTGCCAGCAGCGCAGGGGTTCGGAACACTGAAGCTTTCTTT. Its protein is CASSAGVRNTEAFF. Combining the CDR3 with reference TRBV9 and TRBJ1-1 gives the whole variable domain DSGVTQTPKHLITATGQRVTLRCSPRSGDLSVYWYQQSLDQGLQFLIQYYNGEERAKGNILERFSAQQFPDLHSELNLSSLELGDSALYFCASSAGVRNTEAFFGQGTRLTVV.

The chain combines TRBV11-2 with TRBJ2-5; a weak D match, TRBD2 (5 bases). The V gene lost 5 bases and the J gene lost 4 bases, with 17 bases spanning the gap. From germline, CDR1 is SGHAT and CDR2 FQNNGV. The CDR3 spans 15 residues. CDR3 DNA: TGTGCCAGCAGCGACCGCGGACTGTGGGGAGAGACCCAGTACTTC. It encodes CASSDRGLWGETQYF.

In its sample, this clone was seen a few times. The V and J genes are TRBV24-1 and TRBJ2-7; D remains unclear. Between the trimmed V and J ends, which lost 2 bases and 5 bases, there was a span of 9 bases. The germline V gene encodes CDR1 KGHDR and CDR2 SFDVKD. The CDR3 covers 13 residues. DNA of the CDR3: TGTGCCACCAGTGATTCCAGTTTGGACGAGCAGTACTTC. Its protein is CATSDSSLDEQYF.

This chain connects TRBV14 to TRBJ2-7; D ambiguous. Trimming left V 1 base short and J 2 bases short, with 12 bases between. CDR1 SGHDN and CDR2 FVKESK come from the germline V gene. The CDR3 covers 15 residues. CDR3 amino acids: CASSQAGSVPYEQYF. The CDR3 coding sequence is TGTGCCAGCAGCCAAGCGGGTTCCGTCCCCTACGAGCAGTACTTC.

The V gene is TRBV10-3, the J gene TRBJ1-2; 8 bases fit TRBD1. The germline V gene encodes CDR1 ENHRY and CDR2 SYGVKD. The V and J ends lost 6 bases and 6 bases, in that order; junction bases with no gene match: 12. The CDR3 covers 15 residues. In DNA form, the CDR3 reads TGTGCCATCAGCCAGACAGGGGTTAGGATCCATGGCTACACCTTC. It encodes CAISQTGVRIHGYTF.

The chain recombines TRBV3-1 (or the pseudogene TRBV3-2) with TRBJ2-2; D not certain. The CDR3 spans 16 residues. V was shortened by 0 bases and J by 0 bases, with 8 bases between the two germline ends. CDR1 is LGHDT, CDR2 YNNKEL, per germline (reference sequence). CDR3 in amino acids: CASSQDAAANTGELFF. The CDR3 nucleotides are TGTGCCAGCAGCCAAGACGCCGCGGCGAACACCGGGGAGCTGTTTTTT.

CDR3 protein: CASSPGTGGEENYGYTF. CDR3 nucleotides: TGTGCCAGCAGCCCTGGGACAGGGGGCGAGGAAAACTATGGCTACACCTTC. The rearrangement joins TRBV7-9 to TRBJ1-2; 12 nucleotides align to TRBD1. This CDR3 spans 17 amino acids. CDR1 is SEHNR and CDR2 is FQNEAQ in the germline V gene (reference sequence). V shed 5 bases and J 2 bases; nucleotides not matched to a gene: 9.

V and J are TRBV28 and TRBJ2-2; D is undetermined. CDR3 size: 14 residues. V was clipped by 3 bases and J by 2 bases, with 7 bases between them. Germline CDR1 and CDR2: MDHEN and SYDVKM. DNA for the CDR3: TGTGCCAGCAGTTTGGGCCGAAACACCGGGGAGCTGTTTTTT. Translating it yields CASSLGRNTGELFF.